Below, one T cell receptor (beta chain) is given with its context. This clone came up once. Its antigen remains unidentified. Per-nucleotide qualities are absent, and no much larger clonotype sits a single base away. The data belong to a study of blood T cell repertoires in COVID-19 (TCRdb year 2020). Describing the broader study: The collaborator samples originated in the United States, Italy and Spain and spanned the acute and convalescent phases of COVID-19. The prospective study material was composed of cDNA or gDNA derived from T cells, B-cell-depleted T cells, or PBMCs. Nearly every sample came with metadata listing a de-identified subject ID, COVID-19 status, age in years and sex. Where available, HLA class I and class II types were taken from metadata supplied by the sample provider and were not determined by assay-based typing. The dataset comprised deeply sampled blood TCRbeta repertoires from subjects exposed to, actively infected with, or recovered from COVID-19. The samples were drawn from two sources: the first 160 participants of the ongoing ImmuneRACE study, and 1,254 subjects contributed by 6 global collaborators. The repertoires were released in a freely available public database intended as a resource for research on the immune response to SARS-CoV-2. Beyond this particular receptor, the publication reports: The amount of clinical and demographic metadata varied by source and participant and was provided uncurated.

Participants in the prospective study were enrolled through a virtual design, were aged roughly 18 to 95 years, and lived in roughly 26 United States geographic areas. Cohort assignment in the prospective study relied on participant-reported clinical history from a screening survey and a study questionnaire. Recovered participants in ImmuneRACE Cohort 3 were defined as having two consecutive negative NP/OP PCR tests, clearance from a healthcare professional, or resolution of symptoms. In the prospective study, whole blood, serum and a nasopharyngeal or oropharyngeal swab were collected from each participant by mobile phlebotomists. Prospective study participants could optionally give additional blood draws and questionnaires over an approximately 2-month period. Blood samples from the prospective study were shipped frozen or at room temperature prior to DNA extraction. The immunoSEQ Assay, a bias-controlled multiplex PCR, was used to amplify TCRbeta CDR3 regions from genomic DNA. The paper's processing steps were these. Within the assay, amplification of reference gene primers was used to estimate how many nucleated cells each sample contained. Sequence reads were collapsed and filtered to measure the absolute abundance of every unique TCRbeta CDR3 rearrangement. For each sample, productive Simpson clonality was calculated by taking the square root of Simpson's diversity index across productive rearrangements. This immuneACCESS table, as held by TCRdb, lists in-frame sequences with V and J called but not all clones. Of the missing ones, under half trace to an unresolved V gene in checked studies; the others have no known cause. V, J and clone size derive from that table, while D and trimming were established from the DNA sequence. The table for this sample lists roughly 330,000 clones; about nine tenths of them were counted only once. The biggest ten clones account for 10% of the sample.

The V end gives up 0 bases and the J end 6 bases, leaving 5 bases in the junction not matched to a gene. Reading from cysteine to phenylalanine, the CDR3 counts 15 amino acids. The DNA shown is the 45-base CDR3, in frame from base 1. CDR1 SGHRS and CDR2 YFSETQ were looked up in the germline V gene. Sequenced material: PBMCs or T cells enriched from blood (not recorded which). The receptor comes from a woman between 18 and 29 years old who had recovered from COVID-19. The sequence is built from TRBV5-1 and TRBJ2-1, with 8 middle bases fitting TRBD2. CDR3 protein: CASSLDWTSSNEQFF. The DNA is TGCGCCAGCAGCTTGGACTGGACTAGCAGCAATGAGCAGTTCTTC.